This T cell receptor beta chain was obtained from a study of T-cell reconstitution after alpha-beta-depleted transplantation in children. Unique molecular identifiers were built into the TCRbeta library. TCRdb processed the PCR reads anew with MiXCR; each CDR3 protein has one entry. The sample has 500,000 to 600,000 distinct CDR3 sequences, about 33% seen once; the top ten hold around 2.5%. Looked up from germline, CDR1 is MNHEY and CDR2 is SVGEGT. V shed 10 bases, J shed 2 bases, and the junction held 8 bases outside the gene matches. The CDR3 is 14 residues long. The sequence was collected from a human donor who donated a stem cell graft to a child with aplastic anemia. This sequence joins TRBV6-2 or TRBV6-3 and TRBJ1-5, with 7 bases that match TRBD1. Material: PBMCs from the stem cell graft donor, obtained from the stem cell graft. This CDR3 reads CATETGLGNQPQHF. CDR3 bases: TGTGCCACCGAGACAGGGTTAGGCAATCAGCCCCAGCATTTT.